The 4 T cell receptor beta chains given below trace back to one sample, sequenced in a study of cytomegalovirus exposure and HLA in healthy donors (dated by TCRdb to the late 2010s). Receptors were amplified or captured by the immunoSEQ multiplex PCR assay. The multiplex PCR relied on a mix of 60 forward primers for TCR Vbeta segments and 13 reverse primers for TCR Jbeta segments. The immuneACCESS repertoire file appears here via TCRdb, limited to in-frame rearrangements. These files lack a portion of the clones; in checked studies, under half of the deficit traces to unresolved V genes, and the cause of the others is not known. The sample contains some 150,000 clones, 75% to 90% of them found a single time. Together, the top ten hold 1.2% of the sample. The material sequenced was PBMCs. The receptor source for this set is a female donor in good health and CMV-seronegative.

The CDR3: CASSLSGYLGDEQFF. Written as DNA, the CDR3 is TGCGCCAGCAGCTTGTCAGGCTACTTGGGAGATGAGCAGTTCTTC. This chain joins TRBV5-1 and TRBJ2-1; D is possibly TRBD2 (5 bases). V gave up 1 base and J gave up 8 bases, with 16 bases separating them. The CDR3 runs 15 residues. CDR1 is SGHRS and CDR2 is YFSETQ in the germline V gene.

This clone was found a few times. The chain is built from TRBV30 and TRBJ1-5; D possibly corresponds to TRBD1 (5 bases). Trimming took off 1 base at V and 8 bases at J, with 9 bases between the two ends. Germline V gene lookup returns CDR1 GTSNPN and CDR2 SVGIG (reference sequence). The CDR3 contains 12 residues. CDR3 nucleotide sequence: TGTGCCTGGAGTGCATCCAGGGAGCCCCAGCATTTT. Translating gives CAWSASREPQHF.

The CDR3 nucleotides are TGTGCCAGCAGCGCGGGGACAGTGAACACTGAAGCTTTCTTT. Protein sequence: CASSAGTVNTEAFF. The chain is built from TRBV11-2 and TRBJ1-1; TRBD1 agrees at 7 bases. J lost 0 bases, V lost 5 bases, and 3 bases had no gene match. This CDR3 region has 14 residues. CDR1 SGHAT and CDR2 FQNNGV come from the germline V gene.

The chain links TRBV6-1 to TRBJ2-7; tentatively, D is TRBD1 (6 bases). The germline V and J ends were trimmed by 5 bases and 5 bases, with 10 bases remaining between them. This CDR3 has 12 residues. Germline V gives CDR1 MNHNS, CDR2 SASEGT. The CDR3 DNA sequence: TGTGCCAGCAGTACAACAGGGCACGAGCAGTACTTC. It encodes CASSTTGHEQYF.